In its sample, the clone carrying this T cell receptor beta chain was seen once. The target antigen is unknown. This entry comes from a study of shared clonotypes between healthy human individuals. At the level of the study: Three men and a couple of women, aged 18 to 49, were donors. Per donor, three plates held CD4 naive cells, three held CD4 memory, two held CD8 naive and one held CD8 memory. Study-wide points: Rarefaction indicated that sorted-subset sequencing remained incomplete although depth was large.

The CDR3 loop spans 17 amino acids. Germline CDR1 and CDR2: WNHNN and SYGVQD (reference sequence). Losses at the gene ends were 0 bases for V and 2 bases for J; bases not matched to a gene: 2. The data were produced by immunoSEQ multiplex PCR, yet TCRdb's version contains in-frame clones alone and is incomplete. Here the sample spans a few million clones, 85% to 95% being singletons. V gene TRBV10-1 combines with J gene TRBJ2-6; 9 bases are shared with TRBD2. The sample consisted of naive CD4+ T cells from PBMCs. Subset: CD45RA+ positively selected. This TCR derives from a man between 18 and 29 years old in good health. Some clones in this sample may be carry-over from other donors' samples. CDR3 nucleotides: TGCGCCAGCAGTGAGTCAGCGGGAGGAGCTGGGGCCAACGTCCTGACTTTC. The encoded protein is CASSESAGGAGANVLTF.